Following are 23 T cell receptor beta chains from one sample sequenced in a study of cytomegalovirus exposure and HLA in healthy donors. Primers for the PCR totalled 60 Vbeta and 13 Jbeta. Method: immunoSEQ multiplex PCR; TCRdb's copy keeps in-frame clones and lacks some. The data contain approximately 72,000 clones, more than 75% of them singletons. The sequenced sample was PBMCs. The receptors stem from a man between 18 and 29 years old in good health and CMV-seronegative.

The chain links TRBV9 to TRBJ2-1, with D perhaps TRBD1 (6 bases). The length of the CDR3 is 15 residues. Deletions cut 3 bases from V and 4 bases from J, with 14 bases between. Germline CDR1 SGDLS, CDR2 YYNGEE. The CDR3 DNA reads as TGTGCCAGCAGCGGATCCGGGACACAATACAATGAGCAGTTCTTC. This codes for CASSGSGTQYNEQFF.

V usage is TRBV6-1 and J usage is TRBJ2-1, with 7 nucleotides matching TRBD2. Germline CDR1 reads MNHNS; CDR2 reads SASEGT. The CDR3 extends over 17 amino acids. The J segment lost 8 bases and the V segment lost 0 bases, leaving 13 bases of the junction unmatched. The DNA for the CDR3 is TGTGCCAGCAGTGAAGCGAGCGGAGCGGGAATCTTGGATGAGCAGTTCTTC. As protein: CASSEASGAGILDEQFF.

J is TRBJ2-7 and V is TRBV27; TRBD1 is a possible D gene (5 bases). CDR1 is MNHEY, CDR2 SMNVEV, per germline (reference sequence). V was pared by 5 bases and J by 5 bases, with 22 bases between. This CDR3 has 16 residues. CDR3 amino acids: CASSPYRGSWGHEQYF. As DNA, the CDR3 is TGTGCCAGCAGTCCGTACCGTGGGTCCTGGGGCCACGAGCAGTACTTC.

Of note for this clone: One end of the junction fails to match germline, which may point to a read error. The chain uses TRBV5-1 and TRBJ2-1; 9 nucleotides line up with TRBD2. This CDR3 is built from 17 residues. CDR1 is SGHRS and CDR2 is YFSETQ in the germline V gene. The CDR3 bases are TGCGTCAGCAGCTTAAACGGGCGACTAGCGGCTGACAATGAGCAGTTCTTC. This encodes CVSSLNGRLAADNEQFF. The entire variable domain, with the rest obtained from reference TRBV5-1 and TRBJ2-1, is as follows: KAGVTQTPRYLIKTRGQQVTLSCSPISGHRSVSWYQQTPGQGLQFLFEYFSETQRNKGNFPGRFSGRQFSNSRSEMNVSTLELGDSALYLCVSSLNGRLAADNEQFFGPGTRLTVL.

This chain connects TRBV27 to TRBJ1-1, with D perhaps matching TRBD1 (5 bases). Trimming stripped 6 bases from V and 4 bases from J, with 12 bases between. The CDR3 length is 13 residues. In germline, CDR1 is MNHEY, CDR2 SMNVEV (reference sequence). The DNA for the CDR3 is TGTGCCAGCAGCCAAAAACAGGTCACTGAAGCTTTCTTT. Protein sequence: CASSQKQVTEAFF.

The rearrangement links TRBV19 to TRBJ2-3, with D hard to call. V dropped 2 bases and J dropped 0 bases, with 6 bases sitting between them. In germline, CDR1 is LNHDA, CDR2 SQIVND (reference sequence). The CDR3 has 14 amino acids. The CDR3 coding sequence is TGTGCCAGTAGTATAAAAGCTAGCACAGATACGCAGTATTTT. Protein: CASSIKASTDTQYF.

The V gene is TRBV18, the J gene TRBJ2-1, with D perhaps TRBD2 (6 bases). CDR1 and CDR2 (germline): KGHSH, LQKENI. The ends were cut back, 1 base at V and 9 bases at J, with 10 bases in the middle. The CDR3 consists of 13 residues. In DNA, the CDR3 is TGTGCCAGCTCACCACTGGAGGGAGGTGAGCAGTTCTTC. Residues: CASSPLEGGEQFF.

This clone has just one count. The chain joins TRBV10-3 to TRBJ2-3; no definite D call. Per the germline V gene, CDR1 is ENHRY and CDR2 is SYGVKD. The CDR3 consists of 17 residues. The germline V and J ends were trimmed by 0 bases and 0 bases, with 13 bases remaining between them. The CDR3 nucleotides are TGTGCCATCAGTGAGTCGATTACCAGATCTAGCACAGATACGCAGTATTTT. Its protein product is CAISESITRSSTDTQYF.

This chain links TRBV2 with TRBJ1-5; the match to TRBD1 covers 10 bases. V shed 11 bases and J 7 bases; nucleotides not matched to a gene: 14. Per germline, CDR1 SNHLY and CDR2 FYNNEI. The CDR3 extends over 15 amino acids. CDR3 loop: CAGLFDRGRGQPQHF. DNA of the CDR3: TGTGCCGGGCTCTTCGACAGGGGGCGGGGCCAGCCCCAGCATTTT.

The table lists this clone with a few counts. The chain is built from TRBV2 and TRBJ2-6, with TRBD1 matching 8 bases. Per germline, CDR1 SNHLY and CDR2 FYNNEI. Trimming at V came to 6 bases and at J to 4 bases, leaving 11 bases not matched to a gene. The length of the CDR3 is 17 residues. CDR3 sequence reads: CASSRTGSTTGANVLTF. The CDR3 bases are TGTGCCAGCAGCCGGACAGGGAGCACGACGGGGGCCAACGTCCTGACTTTC.

The chain links TRBV5-4 to TRBJ2-3; perhaps TRBD1 as D (5 bases). The CDR3 covers 13 residues. V dropped 4 bases and J dropped 1 base, with 7 bases sitting between them. Germline V CDR1 and CDR2: SGHNT, YYREEE (reference sequence). CDR3 protein: CASSVRGTDTQYF. The CDR3 DNA is TGTGCCAGCAGCGTCAGGGGCACAGATACGCAGTATTTT.

CDR3: CASSLSGRGQTEAFF. In nucleotides, the CDR3 is TGTGCCAGCAGCTTGAGTGGCAGGGGGCAAACTGAAGCTTTCTTT. The J gene is TRBJ1-1, the V gene TRBV5-4; 8 nucleotides agree with TRBD1. V was pared by 1 base and J by 5 bases, with 7 bases of the junction left unmatched. Per germline, CDR1 SGHNT and CDR2 YYREEE (reference sequence). The CDR3 runs 15 residues.

The chain joins TRBV7-3 to TRBJ1-1; TRBD1 is a possible D gene (6 bases). Germline CDR1 reads SGHTA; CDR2 reads FQGTGA. With 2 bases removed from V and 0 bases from J, the gap between germline ends came to 16 bases. This CDR3 has 17 residues. The CDR3 sequence is CASSLGPGRDMNTEAFF. The CDR3 DNA is TGTGCCAGCAGCTTAGGACCAGGGAGGGACATGAACACTGAAGCTTTCTTT.

This sequence joins TRBV7-9 and TRBJ1-4; 7 positions match TRBD1. Germline CDR1 reads SEHNR; CDR2 reads FQNEAQ (reference sequence). The CDR3 runs 15 residues. Trimming at V came to 5 bases and at J to 5 bases, leaving 8 bases not matched to a gene. The CDR3 is CASSPGTVGNEKLFF. The CDR3, as DNA: TGTGCCAGCAGCCCCGGGACAGTGGGGAATGAAAAACTGTTTTTT.

This clone was seen a handful of times. The chain combines TRBV6-6 with TRBJ1-5, with 12 bases matching TRBD1. J was trimmed by 7 bases and V by 6 bases; bases with no gene match: 1. Germline assignment: CDR1 MNHNY and CDR2 SVGAGI (reference sequence). CDR3 length: 13 amino acids. CDR3 region: CASRGQGAQPQHF. The DNA for the CDR3 is TGTGCCAGCAGGGGACAGGGGGCACAGCCCCAGCATTTT.

V gene TRBV15 combines with J gene TRBJ2-7; 8 bases fit TRBD1. Germline V gives CDR1 LNHNV, CDR2 YYDKDF (reference sequence). The CDR3 loop spans 15 amino acids. V shed 1 base, J shed 6 bases, and the junction held 8 bases outside the gene matches. This CDR3 is CATSRVRTGQSEQYF. CDR3 nucleotides: TGTGCCACCAGCAGAGTAAGGACAGGGCAGAGCGAGCAGTACTTC.

J is TRBJ2-5 and V is TRBV4-2, with 8 bases lining up with TRBD2. This CDR3 spans 16 amino acids. J was trimmed by 4 bases and V by 4 bases; bases with no gene match: 11. Per the germline V gene, CDR1 is LGHNA and CDR2 is YNFKEQ. CDR3 loop: CASSPIGTGGPETQYF. In nucleotides, the CDR3 is TGTGCCAGCAGCCCAATAGGTACGGGAGGGCCAGAGACCCAGTACTTC.

V and J are TRBV5-1 and TRBJ2-7; TRBD1 aligns across 9 bases. J was trimmed by 4 bases and V by 4 bases; bases with no gene match: 6. This CDR3 comprises 14 residues. CDR1 and CDR2 from the germline V gene are SGHRS and YFSETQ. The CDR3 spells CASSRDRAFYEQYF. The CDR3 DNA reads TGCGCCAGCAGCCGGGACAGGGCCTTTTACGAGCAGTACTTC.

This clone was picked up one time. The chain has TRBV21-1 and TRBJ2-7; the D call in the table, TRBD1, was not verified against the DNA. TRBV21-1 is designated a pseudogene. This CDR3 region has 15 residues. CDR3 nucleotide sequence: TGTGCCAGCAGCCCGTTCCGGACAGGGTCCTACGAGCAGTACTTC. Protein sequence: CASSPFRTGSYEQYF.

V and J are TRBV6-5 and TRBJ1-6, with D possibly being TRBD1 (5 bases). Deletions cut 7 bases from V and 0 bases from J, with 10 bases between. The germline V gene has CDR1 MNHEY and CDR2 SVGAGI. The CDR3 spans 15 residues. CDR3 coding DNA: TGTGCCAGCAACCACAGGAGCTCCTATAATTCACCCCTCCACTTT. This sequence encodes CASNHRSSYNSPLHF.

The chain links TRBV7-9 to TRBJ2-1; weak D call: TRBD1 (5 bases). Trimming pared 1 base from V and 12 bases from J, leaving 10 bases between. Germline CDR1 SEHNR, CDR2 FQNEAQ (reference sequence). The CDR3 totals 12 residues. The CDR3 is CASSLVPTGQFF. The CDR3 DNA reads TGTGCCAGCAGCTTAGTTCCAACAGGGCAGTTCTTC.

DNA of the CDR3: TGTGCCTGGAGGAGTAGCTCCTACGAGCAGTACTTC. It translates to CAWRSSSYEQYF. The chain is built from TRBV30 and TRBJ2-7; D not certain. CDR1 is GTSNPN, CDR2 SVGIG, per germline (reference sequence). Trimming stripped 3 bases from V and 0 bases from J, with 6 bases between. The CDR3 extends over 12 amino acids.

This clone was counted between two and nine times. The V and J genes are TRBV28 and TRBJ1-2; D remains unclear. Germline V lookup: CDR1 MDHEN, CDR2 SYDVKM. Trimming removed 7 bases at V and 2 bases at J, with 8 bases between. This CDR3 is 12 amino acids long. The CDR3 DNA reads TGTGCCAGCACTCGGGGAAACTATGGCTACACCTTC. It codes for CASTRGNYGYTF.